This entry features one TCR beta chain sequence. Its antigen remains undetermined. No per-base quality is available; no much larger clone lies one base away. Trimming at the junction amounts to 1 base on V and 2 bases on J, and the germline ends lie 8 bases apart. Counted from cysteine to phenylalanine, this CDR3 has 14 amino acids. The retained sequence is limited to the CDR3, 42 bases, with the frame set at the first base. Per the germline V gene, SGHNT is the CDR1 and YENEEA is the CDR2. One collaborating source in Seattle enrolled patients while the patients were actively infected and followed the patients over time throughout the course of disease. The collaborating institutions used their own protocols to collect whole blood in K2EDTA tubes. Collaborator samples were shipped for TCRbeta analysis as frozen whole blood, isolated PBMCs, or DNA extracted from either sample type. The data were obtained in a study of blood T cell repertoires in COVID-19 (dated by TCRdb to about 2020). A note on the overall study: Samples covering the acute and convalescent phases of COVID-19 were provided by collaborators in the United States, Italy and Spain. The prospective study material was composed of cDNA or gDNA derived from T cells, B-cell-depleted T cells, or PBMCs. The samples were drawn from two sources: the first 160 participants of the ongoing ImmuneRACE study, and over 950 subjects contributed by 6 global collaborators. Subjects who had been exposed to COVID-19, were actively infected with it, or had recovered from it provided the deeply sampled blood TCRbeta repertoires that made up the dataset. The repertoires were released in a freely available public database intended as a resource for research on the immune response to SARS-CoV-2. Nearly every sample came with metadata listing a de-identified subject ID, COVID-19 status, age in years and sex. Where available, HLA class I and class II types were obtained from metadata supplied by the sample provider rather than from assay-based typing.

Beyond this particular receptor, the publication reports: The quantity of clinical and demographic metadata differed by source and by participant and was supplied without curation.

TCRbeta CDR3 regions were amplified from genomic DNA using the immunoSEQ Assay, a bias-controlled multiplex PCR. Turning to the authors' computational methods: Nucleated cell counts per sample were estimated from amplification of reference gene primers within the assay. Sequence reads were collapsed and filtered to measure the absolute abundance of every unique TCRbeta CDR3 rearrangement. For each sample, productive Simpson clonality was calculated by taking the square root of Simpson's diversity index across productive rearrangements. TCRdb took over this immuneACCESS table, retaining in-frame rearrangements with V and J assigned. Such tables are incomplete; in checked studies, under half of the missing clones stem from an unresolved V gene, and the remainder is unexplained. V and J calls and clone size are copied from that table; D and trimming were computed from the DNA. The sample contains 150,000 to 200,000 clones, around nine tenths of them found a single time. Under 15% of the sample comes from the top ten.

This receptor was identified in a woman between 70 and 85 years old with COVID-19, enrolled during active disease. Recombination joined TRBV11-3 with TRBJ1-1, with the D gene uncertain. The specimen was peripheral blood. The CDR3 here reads CASSLGPVNTEAFF. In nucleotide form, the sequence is TGTGCCAGCAGCTTAGGTCCGGTAAACACTGAAGCTTTCTTT.